Listed below are T cell receptor beta chains from one sample, sequenced in a study of cytomegalovirus exposure and HLA in healthy donors. Clones were read by immunoSEQ multiplex PCR, and TCRdb kept only the in-frame ones, dropping some. The sample has about 60,000 clones, about nine tenths seen once. Sequenced: PBMCs. The receptors here all came from a man between 18 and 35 years old in good health and CMV-seronegative. Both conserved end residues are part of each CDR3. Fields, in order: J gene, clone size, V gene, D gene, CDR3 DNA, CDR3 protein. The D gene is left open where the match is weak. Some rows have no size entry. The others give once, few or many, or a class for an expanded clone.

J gene: TRBJ1-2
clone size: once
V gene: TRBV4-1
D gene: TRBD1
CDR3 DNA: TGCGCCAGCAGCCGGCCGGGACAGGGCCTCCTTGGCTACACCTTC
CDR3 protein: CASSRPGQGLLGYTF

J gene: TRBJ2-2
clone size: few
V gene: TRBV19
D gene: TRBD1
CDR3 DNA: TGTGCCAGTAGTATAGAGTCCCAGGGGGCGGCCGGGGAGCTGTTTTTT
CDR3 protein: CASSIESQGAAGELFF

J gene: TRBJ2-1
clone size: .
V gene: TRBV5-6
D gene: .
CDR3 DNA: TGTGCCAGCAGCTTGGGACAGTACAATGAGCAGTTCTTC
CDR3 protein: CASSLGQYNEQFF

J gene: TRBJ2-3
clone size: .
V gene: TRBV7-8
D gene: TRBD2
CDR3 DNA: TGTGCCAGCAGCCCGGTAGCGGGACGAAGCACAGATACGCAGTATTTT
CDR3 protein: CASSPVAGRSTDTQYF

J gene: TRBJ2-3
clone size: once
V gene: TRBV27
D gene: .
CDR3 DNA: TGTGCCAGCAGCCCGTCAGTAGATACGCAGTATTTT
CDR3 protein: CASSPSVDTQYF

J gene: TRBJ2-1
clone size: .
V gene: TRBV9
D gene: TRBD2
CDR3 DNA: TGTGCCAGCAGCGGGGGACTAGCGGGAGTAGGTGAGCAGTTCTTC
CDR3 protein: CASSGGLAGVGEQFF

J gene: TRBJ1-1
clone size: .
V gene: TRBV18
D gene: .
CDR3 DNA: TGTGCCAGCTCACAGGGACAAGGAGACACTGAAGCTTTCTTT
CDR3 protein: CASSQGQGDTEAFF

J gene: TRBJ2-2
clone size: .
V gene: TRBV5-1
D gene: .
CDR3 DNA: TGCGCCAGCAGCCCGGGAAATCGGGACACCGGGGAGCTGTTTTTT
CDR3 protein: CASSPGNRDTGELFF

J gene: TRBJ2-5
clone size: .
V gene: TRBV4-3
D gene: .
CDR3 DNA: TGCGCCAGCAGCCAAGATGGGGAGGAGGGAGAGACCCAGTACTTC
CDR3 protein: CASSQDGEEGETQYF

J gene: TRBJ2-1
clone size: few
V gene: TRBV5-4
D gene: TRBD2
CDR3 DNA: TGTGCCAGCAGCATTAGCGGGAGGGATGAGCAGTTCTTC
CDR3 protein: CASSISGRDEQFF

J gene: TRBJ2-1
clone size: .
V gene: TRBV11-3
D gene: TRBD2
CDR3 DNA: TGTGCCAGCAGCTTAGGACTAGCGGGGCACAATGAGCAGTTCTTC
CDR3 protein: CASSLGLAGHNEQFF

J gene: TRBJ1-4
clone size: .
V gene: TRBV5-6
D gene: .
CDR3 DNA: TGTGCCAGCAGCTTCCCTCTAAAGGGAGGTGAAAAACTGTTTTTT
CDR3 protein: CASSFPLKGGEKLFF

J gene: TRBJ2-7
clone size: .
V gene: TRBV27
D gene: .
CDR3 DNA: TGTGCCAGCAGTGTGGGACTTTTCTACGAGCAGTACTTC
CDR3 protein: CASSVGLFYEQYF

J gene: TRBJ2-7
clone size: .
V gene: TRBV6-5
D gene: .
CDR3 DNA: TGTGCCAGCAAACTAGCCGCGAGCTACGAGCAGTACTTC
CDR3 protein: CASKLAASYEQYF

J gene: TRBJ2-2
clone size: .
V gene: TRBV11-3
D gene: .
CDR3 DNA: TGTGCCAGCAGCTTAGTCGCCGGGAACACCGGGGAGCTGTTTTTT
CDR3 protein: CASSLVAGNTGELFF

J gene: TRBJ1-1
clone size: .
V gene: TRBV5-1
D gene: .
CDR3 DNA: TGCGCCAGCAGCAGGACTAACACGAACACTGAAGCTTTCTTT
CDR3 protein: CASSRTNTNTEAFF